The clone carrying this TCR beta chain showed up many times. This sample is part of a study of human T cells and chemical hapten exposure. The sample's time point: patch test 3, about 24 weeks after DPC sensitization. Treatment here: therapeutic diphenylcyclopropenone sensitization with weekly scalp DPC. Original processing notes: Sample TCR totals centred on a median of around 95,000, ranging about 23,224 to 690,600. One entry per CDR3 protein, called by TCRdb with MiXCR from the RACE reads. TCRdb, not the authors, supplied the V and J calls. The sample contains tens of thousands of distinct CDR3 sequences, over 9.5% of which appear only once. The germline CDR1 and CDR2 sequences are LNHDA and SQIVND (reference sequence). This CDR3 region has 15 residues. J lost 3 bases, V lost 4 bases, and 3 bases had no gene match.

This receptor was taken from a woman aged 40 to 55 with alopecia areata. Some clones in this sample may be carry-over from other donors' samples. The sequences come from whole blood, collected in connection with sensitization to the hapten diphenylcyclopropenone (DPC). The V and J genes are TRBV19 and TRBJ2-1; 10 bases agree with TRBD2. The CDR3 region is CASSTERGGYNEQFF. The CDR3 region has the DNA TGTGCCAGTAGTACCGAGCGGGGGGGCTACAATGAGCAGTTCTTC.